The TCR beta chain under discussion was sequenced for a study of neurological immune-mediated disorders. The V and J ends lost 4 bases and 0 bases respectively, with 9 bases between them. This CDR3 comprises 13 residues. Per germline, CDR1 SQVTM and CDR2 ANQGSEA. This clonotype was counted ten times or more. The antigen is not known. Study-wide results and limits: None of the CDR3 amino acid sequences of expanded clones recurred across subjects, suggesting private repertoires in all groups. On phylogenetic grouping, the repertoires of 18 of 34 multiple sclerosis patients fell within one related-CDR3 cluster, constituting a possible signature.

5'RACE employing 10-nucleotide random UMIs yielded the cDNA. Using its own MiXCR run on the 5' RACE reads, TCRdb lists one record per CDR3 protein. Of tens of thousands of distinct CDR3 sequences listed, 5.2% were seen once; the top ten hold 7.4%. The chain links TRBV29-1 to TRBJ1-1, with TRBD1 as a possible D gene (5 bases). The sample taken for sequencing was PBMCs. This TCR was recovered from a man aged 18 to 30 with multiple sclerosis. The chain's CDR3 is CSVGRGVNTEAFF. The CDR3 DNA follows: TGCAGCGTTGGAAGGGGAGTGAACACTGAAGCTTTCTTT. The full variable domain, rest sourced from reference TRBV29-1 and TRBJ1-1, is SAVISQKPSRDICQRGTSLTIQCQVDSQVTMMFWYRQQPGQSLTLIATANQGSEATYESGFVIDKFPISRPNLTFSTLTVSNMSPEDSSIYLCSVGRGVNTEAFFGQGTRLTVV.